The clone carrying this TCR beta chain was seen only a few times. MiXCR was run by TCRdb on the RT-PCR reads, yielding one entry per CDR3 protein. This sample yields hundreds of thousands of distinct CDR3 sequences, of which under 20% are seen a single time; roughly 7.2% belongs to the top ten. This sample was taken from a study of patients and donors after allogeneic stem cell transplantation. Trimming pared 1 base from V and 1 base from J, leaving 10 bases between. Germline CDR1 SEHNR, CDR2 FQNEAQ (reference sequence). CDR3 size: 15 residues. Sequenced material: blood, either unsorted or a sorted T cell fraction (not recorded which). This chain joins TRBV7-9 and TRBJ1-1; no reliable D call. This TCR derives from a human donor who was either an allogeneic HSCT recipient or a stem cell or donor lymphocyte infusion donor (not recorded which). It is not recorded whose cells these are; they may come from a transplant donor. The CDR3 loop is CASSLVRQRNTEAFF. DNA for the CDR3: TGTGCCAGCAGCTTAGTTCGTCAAAGGAACACTGAAGCTTTCTTT.